The source of this T cell receptor beta chain is a study of T cell responses to AZD1222 COVID-19 vaccine. Details on this clone: Its matching antigen is unknown.

The repertoire was sequenced with immunoSEQ multiplex PCR; TCRdb's copy has only in-frame clones and lacks some. The sample yields about 130,000 clones, about nine tenths seen once. Trimming stripped 4 bases from V and 1 base from J, with 8 bases between. The CDR3 contains 13 residues. Per the germline V gene, CDR1 is KGHSY and CDR2 is FQNENV. Whole-study findings and limits: There were repertoire samples only from the period after the peak T cell response. Only 5 or 6 people who got AZD1222 tested seropositive at baseline. Reportedly, nearly half the spike-specific TCRs target unmutated variant regions.

V and J are TRBV16 and TRBJ2-7; D is possibly TRBD2 (5 bases). The material sequenced was peripheral blood, taken 28 days after the second AZD1222 dose. The TCR sequence derives from an adult who received the AZD1222 COVID-19 vaccine. CDR3 DNA sequence: TGTGCCAGCAGCCCCGGGGAATCCTACGAGCAGTACTTC. Protein product: CASSPGESYEQYF.